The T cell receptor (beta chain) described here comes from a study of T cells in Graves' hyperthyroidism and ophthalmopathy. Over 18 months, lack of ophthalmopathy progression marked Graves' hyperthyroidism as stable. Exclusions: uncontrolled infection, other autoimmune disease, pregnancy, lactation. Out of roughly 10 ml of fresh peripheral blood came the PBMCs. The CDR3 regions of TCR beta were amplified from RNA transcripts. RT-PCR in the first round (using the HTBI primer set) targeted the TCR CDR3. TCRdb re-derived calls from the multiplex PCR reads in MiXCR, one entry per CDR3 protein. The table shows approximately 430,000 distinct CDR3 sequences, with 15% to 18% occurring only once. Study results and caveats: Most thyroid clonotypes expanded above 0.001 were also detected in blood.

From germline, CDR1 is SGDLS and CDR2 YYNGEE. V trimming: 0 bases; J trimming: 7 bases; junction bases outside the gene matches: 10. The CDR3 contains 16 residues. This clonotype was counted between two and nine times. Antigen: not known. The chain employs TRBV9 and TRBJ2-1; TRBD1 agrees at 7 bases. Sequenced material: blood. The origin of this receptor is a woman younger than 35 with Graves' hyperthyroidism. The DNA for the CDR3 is TGTGCCAGCAGCGTAGCGAGTAAGGGGGCGGTTAATGAGCAGTTCTTC. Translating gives CASSVASKGAVNEQFF.